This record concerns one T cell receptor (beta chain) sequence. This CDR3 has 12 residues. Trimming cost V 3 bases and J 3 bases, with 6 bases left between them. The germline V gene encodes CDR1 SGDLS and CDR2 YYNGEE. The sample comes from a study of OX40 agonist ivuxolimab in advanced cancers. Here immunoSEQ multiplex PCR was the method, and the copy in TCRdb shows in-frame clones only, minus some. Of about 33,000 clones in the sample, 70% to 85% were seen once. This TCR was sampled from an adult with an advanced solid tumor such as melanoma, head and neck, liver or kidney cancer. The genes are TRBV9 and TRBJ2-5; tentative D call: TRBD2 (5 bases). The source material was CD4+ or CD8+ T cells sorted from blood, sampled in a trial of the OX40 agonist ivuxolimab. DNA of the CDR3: TGTGCCAGCAGCGCAGCGGAAGAGACCCAGTACTTC. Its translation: CASSAAEETQYF.